Listed here are 17 T cell receptor gamma chains from one sample, sequenced in a study of gamma delta lymphoproliferative disorders and STAT genes. TCRdb redid clone calling on the multiplex PCR reads using CATT. The repertoire consists of several thousand gamma-chain clones, with roughly 7% occurring once and the leading ten covering approximately 37%. PBMCs from patients and controls supplied the genomic DNA for sequencing. Sequenced input: blood. The receptors derive from a human donor in good health.

This clone was detected a few times. The chain carries TRGV5P and TRGJ1 or TRGJ2. TCRdb leaves out the J gene; it was filled in here by matching the DNA to germline. TRGV5P represents a pseudogene. The CDR3 length is 14 residues. The CDR3 region is CATWGRPVPHKKLF. The CDR3 region has the DNA TGTGCCACCTGGGGCAGGCCGGTACCTCATAAGAAACTCTTT.

This clone occurred many times. The genes are TRGV5 and TRGJ1 or TRGJ2. TCRdb lists no J gene, so it was determined here by aligning the DNA to germline. The J segment lost 5 bases and the V segment lost 0 bases, leaving 10 bases of the junction unmatched. The CDR3 has 15 residues. Germline V CDR1 and CDR2: VINAFY, YDVSNSKD. The CDR3 DNA follows: TGTGCCACCTGGGACAGGCCGAGTGATCATTATAAGAAACTCTTT. Translation: CATWDRPSDHYKKLF.

Relative to its sample, this clone is medium-sized. The chain joins TRGV4 to TRGJP2. TCRdb offers no J gene call, so here the DNA was matched to germline to obtain one. Germline CDR1 EGSTGY, CDR2 YDSYTSSV. The CDR3 is made up of 14 amino acids. With V trimmed by 1 base and J by 2 bases, 1 base remained unmatched. As DNA, the CDR3 is TGTGCCACCTGGGATGGCAGTAGTGATTGGATCAAGACGTTT. This codes for CATWDGSSDWIKTF.

By share of the sample, this clone is medium-sized (0.01 to 0.1%). The chain recombines TRGV4 with TRGJ1 or TRGJ2. TCRdb does not report a J gene; here it was assigned by matching the DNA to germline references. CDR1 is EGSTGY, CDR2 YDSYTSSV, per germline. The CDR3 is 11 amino acids. Germline trimming cut 4 bases from V and 8 bases from J; bases unmatched to any gene: 5. CDR3 region: CATWDTNKKLF. CDR3 coding DNA: TGTGCCACCTGGGACACAAATAAGAAACTCTTT.

This clone is judged medium-sized. The chain employs TRGV8 and TRGJ1 or TRGJ2. The J gene, left out of TCRdb, was set here by checking the DNA against germline. This CDR3 has 13 amino acids. Germline values: CDR1 VENAVY, CDR2 YDSYNSRV. Trimming at V came to 2 bases and at J to 4 bases, leaving 5 bases not matched to a gene. CDR3 sequence: CATWDKGYYKKLF. Written as DNA, the CDR3 is TGTGCCACCTGGGATAAGGGGTATTATAAGAAACTCTTT.

CDR3 in DNA: TGTGCCACCTGGGCTTATAAGAAACTCTTT. This sequence encodes CATWAYKKLF. The chain is built from TRGV4 and TRGJ1 or TRGJ2. TCRdb supplies no J gene; here it was assigned by aligning the nucleotide sequence to germline. Germline CDR1 and CDR2: EGSTGY and YDSYTSSV. The CDR3 loop spans 10 amino acids. The ends lost 5 bases at V and 6 bases at J; junction bases unmatched: 1.

In its sample, this clone is medium-sized. The chain carries TRGV2 and TRGJP2. TCRdb records no J gene; here it was assigned by comparing the DNA to germline. This CDR3 is built from 14 residues. Germline values: CDR1 EGSNGY, CDR2 YDSYNSKV. The ends lost 0 bases at V and 6 bases at J; junction bases unmatched: 4. CDR3 DNA sequence: TGTGCCACCTGGGACGGGATTGGTGATTGGATCAAGACGTTT. This gives the protein CATWDGIGDWIKTF.

The sample holds many counts of this clone. The same CDR3 also results from other DNA sequences found in this sample. V is TRGV9 and J is TRGJ1 or TRGJ2. The J gene was not available in TCRdb and was assigned here by matching the DNA to germline segments. This CDR3 comprises 11 residues. After removal of 4 bases from V and 5 bases from J, the junction contained 2 bases not matched to a gene. In germline, CDR1 is GITISATS, CDR2 ISYDGTV (reference sequence). The CDR3 loop is CALWEDYKKLF. In DNA, the CDR3 is TGTGCCTTGTGGGAAGATTATAAGAAACTCTTT.

This clone rates as medium-sized. The chain joins TRGV2 to TRGJP2. No J gene is reported in TCRdb; it was inferred here by comparing the DNA with germline. The V segment lost 0 bases and the J segment 4 bases; nucleotides outside the gene matches: 8. The CDR3 consists of 16 residues. Germline V gene lookup returns CDR1 EGSNGY and CDR2 YDSYNSKV. The CDR3 DNA reads as TGTGCCACCTGGGACGGGTCCCGTTCTAGTGATTGGATCAAGACGTTT. It translates to CATWDGSRSSDWIKTF.

This clone appeared many times. The CDR3 region has the DNA TGTGCCCGACGACCCAAGAAACTCTTT. It specifies CARRPKKLF. The chain recombines TRGV9 with TRGJ1 or TRGJ2. The J gene, left out of TCRdb, was set here by checking the DNA against germline. CDR1 and CDR2 (germline): GITISATS, ISYDGTV (reference sequence). The CDR3 has 9 amino acids. V was clipped by 12 bases and J by 10 bases; unmatched bases: 9.

This clone is medium-sized within its sample. This chain uses TRGV4 with TRGJ1 or TRGJ2. In the absence of a J gene in TCRdb, the DNA was matched to germline to assign it here. With V trimmed by 4 bases and J by 6 bases, 3 bases remained unmatched. Per the germline V gene, CDR1 is EGSTGY and CDR2 is YDSYTSSV. The CDR3 consists of 11 residues. The CDR3 region has the DNA TGTGCCACCTGGGAGTGTTATAAGAAACTCTTT. This sequence encodes CATWECYKKLF.

The rearrangement uses TRGV10 and TRGJ1 or TRGJ2. TCRdb records no J gene; here it was assigned by comparing the DNA to germline. TRGV10 is an ORF; its function is uncertain. V lost 8 bases to trimming and J lost 9 bases; unmatched junction nucleotides: 17. The CDR3 has 14 amino acids. CDR3: CAAWDYKVPIKKLF. DNA for the CDR3: TGTGCTGCGTGGGATTATAAGGTCCCTATTAAGAAACTCTTT.

This clone is medium-sized within its sample. Because the CDR3's place on the DNA is in doubt, the DNA is left out and the CDR3 is given as listed by TCRdb. The V gene was identified as TRGV11, while no J gene was called. TRGV11 is known as an ORF, though its function is uncertain. Both ends counted, the CDR3 spans 22 residues. The CDR3 reads CTTVPAGLAPSPGYSSDWIKTF.

By frequency in the sample, this clone is medium-sized. This chain connects TRGV4 to TRGJP1. The J gene is absent in TCRdb and was assigned here via DNA matching to germline. CDR1 EGSTGY and CDR2 YDSYTSSV come from the germline V gene. After removal of 3 bases from V and 3 bases from J, the junction contained 13 bases not matched to a gene. The CDR3 sequence is 17 residues long. The chain's CDR3 is CATWDKYREATGWFKIF. The DNA for the CDR3 is TGTGCCACCTGGGATAAATATCGGGAGGCCACTGGTTGGTTCAAGATATTT.

This clone is labeled medium-sized. The chain employs TRGV4 and TRGJ1 or TRGJ2. In the absence of a J gene in TCRdb, the DNA was matched to germline to assign it here. CDR1 is EGSTGY and CDR2 is YDSYTSSV in the germline V gene. After removal of 2 bases from V and 2 bases from J, the junction contained 9 bases not matched to a gene. The CDR3 is 15 amino acids. The CDR3 DNA sequence: TGTGCCACCTGGGATGACGGACCGTATTATTATAAGAAACTCTTT. It yields the protein CATWDDGPYYYKKLF.

The V call is TRGV2, the J call TRGJP2. Here the J gene came from matching the DNA to germline, since TCRdb omits it. The V gene end was trimmed by 6 bases and the J gene end by 1 base; junction bases not matched to a gene: 5. The CDR3 totals 14 residues. Per the germline V gene, CDR1 is EGSNGY and CDR2 is YDSYNSKV. The DNA of the CDR3 is TGTGCCACCTGGACGGCTAGTAGTGATTGGATCAAGACGTTT. Translated: CATWTASSDWIKTF.

This sequence joins TRGV10 and TRGJ1 or TRGJ2. No J gene is reported in TCRdb; it was inferred here by comparing the DNA with germline. TRGV10 is reported as an ORF; its role is uncertain. The trim removed 8 bases at V and 7 bases at J, leaving 18 bases unmatched. The CDR3 extends over 15 amino acids. The CDR3, as DNA: TGTGCTGCGTGGGATTATAACGCCCCGACCTATAAGAAACTCTTT. Translating gives CAAWDYNAPTYKKLF.